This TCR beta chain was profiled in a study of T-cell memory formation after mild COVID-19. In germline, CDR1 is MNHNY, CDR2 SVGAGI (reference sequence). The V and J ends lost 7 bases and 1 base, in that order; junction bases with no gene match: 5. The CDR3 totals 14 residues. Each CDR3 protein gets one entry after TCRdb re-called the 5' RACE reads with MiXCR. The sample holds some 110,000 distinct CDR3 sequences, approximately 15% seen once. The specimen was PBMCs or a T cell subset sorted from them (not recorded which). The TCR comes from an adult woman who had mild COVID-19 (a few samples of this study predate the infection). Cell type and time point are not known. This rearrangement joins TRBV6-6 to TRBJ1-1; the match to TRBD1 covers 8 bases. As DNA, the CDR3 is TGTGCCAGCACTCTCGGGACAGGGAACACTGAAGCTTTCTTT. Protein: CASTLGTGNTEAFF.